This T cell receptor (beta chain) derives from a study of shared clonotypes between healthy human individuals. Study in general: Three plates each covered CD4 naive and memory; CD8 naive two, CD8 memory one.

Sorted-subset replicate PCR reactions contained roughly 190 ng DNA, corresponding to about 30,000 T cell genomes. Profiled with immunoSEQ multiplex PCR; TCRdb holds only in-frame clones, not every one. The table has about 2.4 million clones, 80% to 95% seen once. Of note for this clone: Its matching antigen is unknown.

Study-wide results and caveats: Rarefaction gave evidence that sorted-subset sequencing remained incomplete despite large depth.

Healthy adults negative for HIV, lacking recent acute infections or vaccinations, served as donors. This CDR3 comprises 14 residues. Trimming removed 1 base from V and 7 bases from J; junction bases left unmatched: 3. Germline V gives CDR1 MNHEY, CDR2 SMNVEV (reference sequence). The chain joins TRBV27 to TRBJ2-3; 9 nucleotides agree with TRBD2. Sequenced material: naive CD4+ T cells from PBMCs. Subset meaning: CD45RA+ positively selected. The source of this sequence is a man younger than 35 in good health. Some clones in this sample may be carry-over from other donors' samples. The CDR3 sequence is CASSLLAGDHTQYF. The CDR3 DNA sequence: TGTGCCAGCAGTTTATTAGCGGGAGATCATACGCAGTATTTT.